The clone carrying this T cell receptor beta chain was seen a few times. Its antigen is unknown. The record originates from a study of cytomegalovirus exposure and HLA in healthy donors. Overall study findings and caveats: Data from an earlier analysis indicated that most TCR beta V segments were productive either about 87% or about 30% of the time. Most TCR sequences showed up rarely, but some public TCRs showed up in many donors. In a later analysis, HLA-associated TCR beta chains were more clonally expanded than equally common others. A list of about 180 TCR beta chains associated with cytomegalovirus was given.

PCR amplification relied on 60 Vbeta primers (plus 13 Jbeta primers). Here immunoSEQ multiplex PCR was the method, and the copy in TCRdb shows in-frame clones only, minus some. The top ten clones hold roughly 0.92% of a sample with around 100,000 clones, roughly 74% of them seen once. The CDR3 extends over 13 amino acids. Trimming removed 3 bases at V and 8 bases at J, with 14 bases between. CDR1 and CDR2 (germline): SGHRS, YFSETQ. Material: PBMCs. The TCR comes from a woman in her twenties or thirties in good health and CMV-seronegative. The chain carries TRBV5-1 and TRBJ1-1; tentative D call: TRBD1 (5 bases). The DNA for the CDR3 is TGCGCCAGCAGCTCTCAGGGCAGCCGCGAAGCTTTCTTT. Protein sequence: CASSSQGSREAFF.